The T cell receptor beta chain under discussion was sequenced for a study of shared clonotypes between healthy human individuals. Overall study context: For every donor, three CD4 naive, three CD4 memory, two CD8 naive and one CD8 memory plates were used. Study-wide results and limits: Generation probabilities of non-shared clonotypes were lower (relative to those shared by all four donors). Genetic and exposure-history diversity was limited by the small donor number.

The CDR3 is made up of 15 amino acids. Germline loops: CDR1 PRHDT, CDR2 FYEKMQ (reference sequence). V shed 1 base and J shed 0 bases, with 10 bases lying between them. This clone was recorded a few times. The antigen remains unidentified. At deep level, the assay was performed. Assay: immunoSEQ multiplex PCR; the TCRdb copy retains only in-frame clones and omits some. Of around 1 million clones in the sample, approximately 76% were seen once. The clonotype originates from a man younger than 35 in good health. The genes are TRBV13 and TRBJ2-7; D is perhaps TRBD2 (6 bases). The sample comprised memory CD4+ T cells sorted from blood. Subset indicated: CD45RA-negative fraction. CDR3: CASSLERGSSYEQYF. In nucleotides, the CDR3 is TGTGCCAGCAGCTTAGAACGGGGGAGCTCCTACGAGCAGTACTTC.